A single sample gave rise to the 14 T cell receptor beta chains below, sequenced in a study of cytomegalovirus exposure and HLA in healthy donors. A multiplex PCR was run with 60 Vbeta primers and 13 Jbeta primers. The repertoire was sequenced with immunoSEQ multiplex PCR; TCRdb's copy has only in-frame clones and lacks some. The data contain 150,000 to 200,000 clones, 81% of them singletons. Sequenced input: PBMCs. The receptors were gathered from a woman under 30 in good health and CMV-seropositive.

A few counts support this clone. The V gene is TRBV6-4, the J gene TRBJ2-3; 10 bases map to TRBD2. The CDR3 extends over 16 amino acids. Germline CDR1 reads MRHNA; CDR2 reads SNTAGT. Unmatched junction bases numbered 4, after V lost 2 bases and J lost 2 bases. The chain's CDR3 is CASSDERGGHTDTQYF. The CDR3 DNA is TGTGCCAGCAGTGACGAGCGGGGGGGCCACACAGATACGCAGTATTTT.

The rearrangement joins TRBV4-2 to TRBJ2-3, with 9 bases identical to TRBD2. CDR1 is LGHNA, CDR2 YNFKEQ, per germline. The J segment lost 5 bases and the V segment lost 0 bases, leaving 9 bases of the junction unmatched. The CDR3 consists of 17 residues. Here the CDR3 reads CASSQEWGGGAVDTQYF. As DNA, the CDR3 is TGTGCCAGCAGCCAAGAATGGGGCGGGGGGGCAGTAGATACGCAGTATTTT.

This clone was detected once. The chain has TRBV7-2 and TRBJ1-4; possibly TRBD1 for D (5 bases). The germline CDR1 and CDR2 sequences are SGHTA and FQGNSA. The V end lost 0 bases, the J end lost 10 bases, and 12 bases lay between the germline ends. This CDR3 spans 14 amino acids. DNA of the CDR3: TGTGCCAGCAGCTTAGCTCCTCCCGGGGGAAAACTGTTTTTT. It yields the protein CASSLAPPGGKLFF.

The V and J genes are TRBV5-1 and TRBJ2-2; no clear D gene. The CDR3 extends over 15 amino acids. The V gene's germline CDR1 is SGHRS and CDR2 YFSETQ. V was trimmed by 2 bases and J by 6 bases, leaving 14 bases between them. CDR3 protein: CASSFRGPPAGELFF. Here the CDR3 DNA reads TGCGCCAGCAGCTTCCGTGGCCCTCCCGCCGGGGAGCTGTTTTTT.

The rearrangement uses TRBV6-5 and TRBJ1-2, with TRBD1 matching over 7 bases. Germline V CDR1 and CDR2: MNHEY, SVGAGI. This CDR3 has 13 amino acids. V gave up 8 bases and J gave up 2 bases; unmatched junction bases: 5. DNA for the CDR3: TGTGCCAGCCGAGGGGGCTGGAACTATGGCTACACCTTC. Its protein product is CASRGGWNYGYTF.

This sequence joins TRBV30 and TRBJ1-6, with TRBD1 matching over 7 bases. CDR1 GTSNPN and CDR2 SVGIG come from the germline V gene (reference sequence). J lost 8 bases, V lost 4 bases, and 8 bases had no gene match. The CDR3 sequence is 14 residues long. This chain's CDR3 is CAWNRGRQDSPLHF. CDR3 coding DNA: TGTGCCTGGAATAGGGGGCGCCAAGATTCACCCCTCCACTTT.

The chain is built from TRBV5-1 and TRBJ1-4; D is undetermined. Looked up from germline, CDR1 is SGHRS and CDR2 is YFSETQ. CDR3 length equals 13 residues. V lost 4 bases and J lost 5, with 9 bases in between. CDR3: CASSRVVNEKLFF. The CDR3 DNA reads as TGCGCCAGCAGCCGGGTAGTGAATGAAAAACTGTTTTTT.

This clone appeared a few times. This sequence joins TRBV5-1 and TRBJ2-4; the D gene is possibly TRBD2 (5 bases). Germline-derived CDR1 and CDR2 are SGHRS and YFSETQ. V was clipped by 2 bases and J by 8 bases, with 17 bases between them. This CDR3 has 15 amino acids. CDR3 in DNA: TGCGCCAGCAGCTTACGCTTCCGGGGAGAAGACATTCAGTACTTC. Translating gives CASSLRFRGEDIQYF. The full variable domain, rest sourced from reference TRBV5-1 and TRBJ2-4, is KAGVTQTPRYLIKTRGQQVTLSCSPISGHRSVSWYQQTPGQGLQFLFEYFSETQRNKGNFPGRFSGRQFSNSRSEMNVSTLELGDSALYLCASSLRFRGEDIQYFGAGTRLSVL.

The chain joins TRBV6-6 to TRBJ1-2; 7 nucleotides match TRBD1. With V trimmed by 5 bases and J by 3 bases, 9 bases remained unmatched. CDR3 length: 15 residues. Germline V lookup: CDR1 MNHNY, CDR2 SVGAGI (reference sequence). The CDR3 DNA reads as TGTGCCAGCAGTGACTTGACAGGGACCGACTATGGCTACACCTTC. Its translation is CASSDLTGTDYGYTF.

The chain employs TRBV5-8 and TRBJ2-1; a weak D match, TRBD2 (7 bases). Trimming took 3 bases from V and 10 from J, leaving 17 bases between them. CDR1 and CDR2 from the germline V gene are SGHTS and YDEGEE. This CDR3 spans 14 amino acids. Here the CDR3 reads CASSWGGGRAEQFF. DNA for the CDR3: TGTGCCAGCAGCTGGGGCGGGGGCCGCGCCGAGCAGTTCTTC.

The chain uses TRBV18 and TRBJ2-7, with D unclear. Germline V gene data show CDR1 as KGHSH and CDR2 as LQKENI. The CDR3 extends over 13 amino acids. Trimming pared 2 bases from V and 4 bases from J, leaving 9 bases between. The CDR3, as DNA: TGTGCCAGCTCACCAACCGACACTTACGAGCAGTACTTC. Protein sequence: CASSPTDTYEQYF.

This chain connects TRBV25-1 to TRBJ2-2; 8 bases map to TRBD2. Germline assignment: CDR1 MGHDK and CDR2 SYGVNS. J lost 2 bases, V lost 4 bases, and 3 bases had no gene match. The CDR3 is 15 amino acids. CDR3 in amino acids: CASSVAGGNTGELFF. For the CDR3, the DNA is TGTGCCAGCAGTGTCGCGGGGGGAAACACCGGGGAGCTGTTTTTT.

The chain couples TRBV5-1 to TRBJ1-5, with a weak D call TRBD1 (5 bases). The CDR3 consists of 14 residues. Germline V gene lookup returns CDR1 SGHRS and CDR2 YFSETQ. V was shortened by 0 bases and J by 6 bases, with 10 bases between the two germline ends. The chain's CDR3 is CASSLDRSGQPQHF. The DNA of the CDR3 is TGCGCCAGCAGCTTGGACAGGTCGGGTCAGCCCCAGCATTTT. Looking up the rest from reference TRBV5-1 and TRBJ1-5 gives the full variable domain: KAGVTQTPRYLIKTRGQQVTLSCSPISGHRSVSWYQQTPGQGLQFLFEYFSETQRNKGNFPGRFSGRQFSNSRSEMNVSTLELGDSALYLCASSLDRSGQPQHFGDGTRLSIL.

The V gene is TRBV9, the J gene TRBJ2-2; the match to TRBD2 covers 12 bases. The V gene's germline CDR1 is SGDLS and CDR2 YYNGEE. Unmatched junction bases numbered 17, after V lost 4 bases and J lost 1 base. The CDR3 extends over 21 amino acids. As DNA, the CDR3 is TGTGCCAGCAGCCATAGTCCCCGACTAGCGGGGGACCTCTTGAACACCGGGGAGCTGTTTTTT. Protein sequence: CASSHSPRLAGDLLNTGELFF.